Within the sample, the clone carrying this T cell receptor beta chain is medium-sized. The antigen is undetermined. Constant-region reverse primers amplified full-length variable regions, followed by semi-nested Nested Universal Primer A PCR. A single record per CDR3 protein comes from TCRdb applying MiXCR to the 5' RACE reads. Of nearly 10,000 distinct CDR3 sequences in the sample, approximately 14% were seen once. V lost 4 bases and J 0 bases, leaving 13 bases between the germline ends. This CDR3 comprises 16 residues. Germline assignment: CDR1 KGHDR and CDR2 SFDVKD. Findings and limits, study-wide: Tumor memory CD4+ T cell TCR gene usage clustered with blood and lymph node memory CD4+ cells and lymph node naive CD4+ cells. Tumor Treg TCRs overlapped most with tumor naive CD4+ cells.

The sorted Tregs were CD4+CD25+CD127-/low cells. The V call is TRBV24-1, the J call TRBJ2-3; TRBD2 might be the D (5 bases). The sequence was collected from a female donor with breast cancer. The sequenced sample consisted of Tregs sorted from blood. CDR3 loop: CATSDSTKASTDTQYF. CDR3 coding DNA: TGTGCCACCAGTGACTCGACTAAGGCCAGCACAGATACGCAGTATTTT.